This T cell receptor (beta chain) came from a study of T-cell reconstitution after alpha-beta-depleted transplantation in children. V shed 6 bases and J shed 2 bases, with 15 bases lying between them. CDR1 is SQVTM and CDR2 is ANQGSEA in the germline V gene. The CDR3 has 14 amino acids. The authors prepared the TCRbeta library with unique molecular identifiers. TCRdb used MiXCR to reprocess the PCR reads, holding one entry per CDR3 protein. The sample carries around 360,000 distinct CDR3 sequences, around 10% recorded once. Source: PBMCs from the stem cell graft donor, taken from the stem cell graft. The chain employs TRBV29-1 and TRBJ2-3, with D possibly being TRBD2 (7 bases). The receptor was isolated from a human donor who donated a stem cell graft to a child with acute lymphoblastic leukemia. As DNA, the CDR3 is TGCAGCGTCGAGAGGGGGGGTCCCACAGATACGCAGTATTTT. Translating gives CSVERGGPTDTQYF.